A selection of T cell receptor beta chains follows, all from one sample in a study of STAT5B mutations in CD4+ large granular lymphocyte leukemia. Profiled with immunoSEQ multiplex PCR; TCRdb holds only in-frame clones, not every one. The sample carries 30,000 to 40,000 clones, approximately 69% recorded once. Sequences were obtained from CD4+ T cells from blood buffy coats. The receptor set was obtained from a human donor in good health. Each CDR3 is given with its conserved first and last residue. A D gene is named only where the DNA matches it firmly. Not all rows give a size; the values are once, few, many and, for expanded clones, a class.

>TRBJ1-6|TRBV2|few|12|-
CASSSTDSPLHF
TGTGCCAGCAGTTCGACGGATTCACCCCTCCACTTT
>TRBJ1-1|TRBV7-2|-|15|TRBD1
CASSLTGGLGTEAFF
TGTGCCAGCAGCTTAACAGGGGGCCTGGGCACTGAAGCTTTCTTT
>TRBJ1-4|TRBV5-1|few|14|-
CASSTGNDNEKLFF
TGCGCCAGCAGCACGGGGAATGATAATGAAAAACTGTTTTTT
>TRBJ1-6|TRBV4-1|-|14|-
CASSRGGGNSPLHF
TGCGCCAGCTCACGTGGAGGGGGAAATTCACCCCTCCACTTT
>TRBJ2-5|TRBV18|few|11|-
CASSPLETQYF
TGTGCCAGCTCACCATTGGAGACCCAGTACTTC
>TRBJ2-5|TRBV2|-|14|TRBD1
CASNRQGPQETQYF
TGTGCCAGCAATCGACAGGGACCCCAAGAGACCCAGTACTTC
>TRBJ1-1|TRBV5-1|-|15|-
CASSFLTFGGTEAFF
TGCGCCAGCAGCTTCCTCACGTTCGGCGGCACTGAAGCTTTCTTT
>TRBJ1-1|TRBV21-1|-|16|-
CASSTLVGQGGTEAFF
TGTGCCAGCAGCACCCTGGTCGGACAGGGAGGCACTGAAGCTTTCTTT
>TRBJ1-1|TRBV6-1|-|14|-
CASSEGVKYTEAFF
TGTGCCAGCAGTGAAGGGGTAAAATACACTGAAGCTTTCTTT
>TRBJ2-2|TRBV10-1|-|15|-
CASSAGRANTGELFF
TGCGCCAGCAGTGCCGGTAGGGCGAACACCGGGGAGCTGTTTTTT
>TRBJ2-1|TRBV19|-|15|TRBD2
CASSRGGLTGNEQFF
TGTGCCAGTAGTCGCGGGGGGCTGACGGGGAATGAGCAGTTCTTC
>TRBJ1-1|TRBV5-1|-|14|-
CASGLTGLNTEAFF
TGCGCCAGCGGTCTTACAGGGTTGAACACTGAAGCTTTCTTT
>TRBJ1-5|TRBV1|once|16|-
CTSSHRQAQGDQPQHF
TGCACCAGCAGCCATAGACAGGCCCAGGGCGATCAGCCCCAGCATTTT
>TRBJ2-5|TRBV6-5|-|14|-
CAVKRGSAGETQYF
TGTGCCGTAAAAAGGGGCAGTGCTGGGGAGACCCAGTACTTC
>TRBJ2-7|TRBV18|-|14|-
CASSTGTTSYEQYF
TGTGCCAGCTCAACCGGGACAACCTCTTACGAGCAGTACTTC
>TRBJ2-7|TRBV6-5|-|15|TRBD2
CASSYSGSGVYEQYF
TGTGCCAGCAGTTACTCAGGTAGCGGGGTCTACGAGCAGTACTTC
>TRBJ2-3|TRBV7-8|-|13|-
CASSYRERTTQYF
TGTGCCAGCAGCTACCGGGAGCGGACTACGCAGTATTTT
>TRBJ2-7|TRBV19|-|17|-
CASSIRSGARSSYEQYF
TGTGCCAGTAGTATTAGGTCCGGCGCCAGGAGCTCCTACGAGCAGTACTTC